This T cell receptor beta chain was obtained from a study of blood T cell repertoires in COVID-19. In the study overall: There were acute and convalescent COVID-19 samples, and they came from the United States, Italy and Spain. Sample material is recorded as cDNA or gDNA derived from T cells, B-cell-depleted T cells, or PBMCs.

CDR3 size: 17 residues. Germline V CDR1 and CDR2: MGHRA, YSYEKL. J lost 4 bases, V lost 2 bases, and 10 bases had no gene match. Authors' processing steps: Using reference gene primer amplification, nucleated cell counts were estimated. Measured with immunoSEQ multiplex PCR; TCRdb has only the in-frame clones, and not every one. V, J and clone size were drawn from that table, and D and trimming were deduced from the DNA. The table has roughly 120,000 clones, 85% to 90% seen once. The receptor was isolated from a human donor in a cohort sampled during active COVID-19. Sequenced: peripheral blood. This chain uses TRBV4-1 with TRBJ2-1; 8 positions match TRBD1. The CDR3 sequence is CASSQRLDRALYNEQFF. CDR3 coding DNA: TGCGCCAGCAGCCAACGATTGGACAGGGCCCTTTACAATGAGCAGTTCTTC.